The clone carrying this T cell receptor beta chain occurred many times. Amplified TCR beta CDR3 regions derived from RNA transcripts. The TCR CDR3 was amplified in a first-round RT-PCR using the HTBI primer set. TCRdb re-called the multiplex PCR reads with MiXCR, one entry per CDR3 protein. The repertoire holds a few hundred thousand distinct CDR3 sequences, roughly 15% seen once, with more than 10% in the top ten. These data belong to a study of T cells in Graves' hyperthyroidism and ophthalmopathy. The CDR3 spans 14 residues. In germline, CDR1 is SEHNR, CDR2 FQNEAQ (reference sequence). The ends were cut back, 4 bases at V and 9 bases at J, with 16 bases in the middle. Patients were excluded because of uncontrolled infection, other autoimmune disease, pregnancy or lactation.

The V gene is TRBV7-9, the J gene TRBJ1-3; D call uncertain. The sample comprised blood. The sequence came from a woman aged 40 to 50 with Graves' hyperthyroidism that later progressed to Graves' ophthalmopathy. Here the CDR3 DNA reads TGTGCCAGCAGCTCTGGGATTCTGGGGAGCACCATATATTTT. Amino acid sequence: CASSSGILGSTIYF. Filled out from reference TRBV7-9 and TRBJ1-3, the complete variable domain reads DTGVSQNPRHKITKRGQNVTFRCDPISEHNRLYWYRQTLGQGPEFLTYFQNEAQLEKSRLLSDRFSAERPKGSFSTLEIQRTEQGDSAMYLCASSSGILGSTIYFGEGSWLTVV.